Described below is a single TCR beta chain sequence and its context. Original processing notes: Amplification of reference gene primers was used by the study to estimate nucleated cell counts. The table came from immunoSEQ multiplex PCR; TCRdb's copy has only in-frame clones and leaves some out. D and trimming come from the DNA, and the V and J calls and clone size come from that table. The sample has approximately 130,000 clones; 65% to 90% are singletons. This sample was taken from a study of blood T cell repertoires in COVID-19. For the study at large: The cDNA or gDNA used as material had been derived from T cells, B-cell-depleted T cells, or PBMCs.

Germline V gene sequence: CDR1 MDHEN, CDR2 SYDVKM. This CDR3 has 16 residues. V was pared by 5 bases and J by 2 bases, with 6 bases of the junction left unmatched. The J gene is TRBJ2-3, the V gene TRBV28; 11 bases are shared with TRBD2. The sequence came from an older woman with active or convalescent COVID-19. The sequenced material came from peripheral blood. The CDR3 protein is CASSPGTSGYTDTQYF. The CDR3 DNA reads TGTGCCAGCAGTCCCGGGACTAGCGGATACACAGATACGCAGTATTTT. The full variable domain, its missing parts supplied by reference TRBV28 and TRBJ2-3, is DVKVTQSSRYLVKRTGEKVFLECVQDMDHENMFWYRQDPGLGLRLIYFSYDVKMKEKGDIPEGYSVSREKKERFSLILESASTNQTSMYLCASSPGTSGYTDTQYFGPGTRLTVL.